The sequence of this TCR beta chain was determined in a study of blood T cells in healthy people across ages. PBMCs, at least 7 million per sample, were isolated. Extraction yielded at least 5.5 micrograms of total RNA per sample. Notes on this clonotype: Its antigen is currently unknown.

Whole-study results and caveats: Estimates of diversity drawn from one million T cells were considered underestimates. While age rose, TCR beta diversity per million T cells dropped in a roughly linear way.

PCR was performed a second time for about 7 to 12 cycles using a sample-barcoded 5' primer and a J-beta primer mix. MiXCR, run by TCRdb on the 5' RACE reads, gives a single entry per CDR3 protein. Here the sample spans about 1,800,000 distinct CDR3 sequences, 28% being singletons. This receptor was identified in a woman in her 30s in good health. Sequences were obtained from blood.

The CDR3 protein is CSVAIRGFNYGYTF. The CDR3 DNA sequence: TGCAGCGTTGCTATTCGAGGGTTTAACTATGGCTACACCTTC. The chain uses TRBV29-1 and TRBJ1-2; the D is unclear. The germline V gene has CDR1 SQVTM and CDR2 ANQGSEA. The V and J ends lost 4 bases and 1 base respectively, with 13 bases between them. The CDR3 length is 14 residues.